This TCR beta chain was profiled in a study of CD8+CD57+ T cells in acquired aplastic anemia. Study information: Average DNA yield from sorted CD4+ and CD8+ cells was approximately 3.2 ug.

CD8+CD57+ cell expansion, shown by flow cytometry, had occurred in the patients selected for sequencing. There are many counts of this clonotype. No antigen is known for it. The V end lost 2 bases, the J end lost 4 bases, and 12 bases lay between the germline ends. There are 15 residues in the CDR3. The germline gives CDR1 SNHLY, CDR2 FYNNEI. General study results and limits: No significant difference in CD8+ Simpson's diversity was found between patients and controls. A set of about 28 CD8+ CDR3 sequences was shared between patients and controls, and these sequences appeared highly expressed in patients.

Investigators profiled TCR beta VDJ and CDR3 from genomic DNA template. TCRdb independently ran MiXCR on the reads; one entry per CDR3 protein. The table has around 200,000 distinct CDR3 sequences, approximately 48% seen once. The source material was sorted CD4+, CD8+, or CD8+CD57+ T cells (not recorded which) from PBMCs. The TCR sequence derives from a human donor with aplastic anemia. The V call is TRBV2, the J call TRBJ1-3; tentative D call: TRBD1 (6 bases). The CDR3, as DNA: TGTGCCAGCAGTGAAAACAGGGTGTCCGGAAACACCATATATTTT. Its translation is CASSENRVSGNTIYF.